These 29 T cell receptor beta chains were all obtained from the same sample, sequenced in a study of a mutant IDH1 vaccine in newly diagnosed glioma. Profiling relied on immunoSEQ multiplex PCR, and the TCRdb table lists in-frame clones only, not all of them. The sample shows some 60,000 clones, about four fifths of them seen only once. These TCRs' antigens remain unknown. Time point defined: week 47, end of study. Mutant IDH1 20-mer peptide, at 300 ug, made up each vaccine dose, with topical imiquimod. The sample consisted of PBMCs, taken from a glioma patient whose treatment included an IDH1 peptide vaccine. The receptors stem from a woman in her forties or fifties with glioma.

The DNA of the CDR3 is TGTGCCAGCAGTCGTAGCGGTAGCACAGATACGCAGTATTTT. Protein sequence: CASSRSGSTDTQYF. V gene TRBV6-5 combines with J gene TRBJ2-3, with D maybe TRBD2 (6 bases). The CDR3 covers 14 residues. From germline, CDR1 is MNHEY and CDR2 SVGAGI. The V gene lost 5 bases and the J gene lost 0 bases, with 9 bases spanning the gap.

This clone is a singleton in its sample. The rearrangement uses TRBV6-6 and TRBJ2-1, with 7 bases aligning to TRBD2. After removal of 3 bases from V and 1 base from J, the junction contained 6 bases not matched to a gene. The germline gives CDR1 MNHNY, CDR2 SVGAGI (reference sequence). The CDR3 is made up of 16 amino acids. The DNA for the CDR3 is TGTGCCAGCAGTTATCGTCCCGGGGGGTCCTACAATGAGCAGTTCTTC. This translates into CASSYRPGGSYNEQFF.

The rearrangement links TRBV6-1 to TRBJ1-4; possibly TRBD1 for D (6 bases). The CDR3 has 14 residues. The V end was cut by 7 bases, the J end by 8 bases, with 17 bases between. Per germline, CDR1 MNHNS and CDR2 SASEGT. The CDR3 sequence is CASILGGPGEKLFF. Here the CDR3 DNA reads TGTGCCAGCATTTTAGGGGGTCCTGGGGAAAAACTGTTTTTT.

The chain is built from TRBV7-9 and TRBJ2-4; D is undetermined. The CDR3 has 14 residues. Germline CDR1 and CDR2: SEHNR and FQNEAQ (reference sequence). Trimming took 1 base from V and 1 from J, leaving 5 bases between them. CDR3 protein: CASSLVGAKNIQYF. The CDR3 bases are TGTGCCAGCAGCTTAGTAGGCGCCAAAAACATTCAGTACTTC.

The V and J genes are TRBV15 and TRBJ2-7; D unresolved. The germline CDR1 and CDR2 sequences are LNHNV and YYDKDF (reference sequence). The ends were cut back, 5 bases at V and 6 bases at J, with 11 bases in the middle. The CDR3 runs to 12 residues. CDR3 DNA: TGTGCCACCAGCCGTAGGGTCGGCGAGCAGTACTTC. Amino acid sequence: CATSRRVGEQYF.

V is TRBV5-6 and J is TRBJ1-2; D possibly corresponds to TRBD1 (5 bases). V was shortened by 3 bases and J by 8 bases, with 14 bases between the two germline ends. This CDR3 has 13 residues. CDR1 is SGHDT and CDR2 is YYEEEE in the germline V gene. The CDR3 nucleotides are TGTGCCAGCAGCTACACTATGGGACGGGGCTACACCTTC. Amino acids: CASSYTMGRGYTF.

The J gene is TRBJ1-5, the V gene TRBV30; TRBD1 aligns across 8 bases. Germline loops: CDR1 GTSNPN, CDR2 SVGIG (reference sequence). The V segment lost 5 bases and the J segment 1 base; nucleotides outside the gene matches: 10. The CDR3 totals 16 residues. The CDR3 loop reads CAWSGQGGMSNQPQHF. The CDR3 DNA sequence: TGTGCCTGGTCCGGACAGGGAGGAATGAGCAATCAGCCCCAGCATTTT.

This chain joins TRBV4-1 and TRBJ2-3; TRBD2 matches 15 bases. J lost 4 bases, V lost 4 bases, and 0 bases had no gene match. This CDR3 is 15 amino acids long. Germline values: CDR1 MGHRA, CDR2 YSYEKL. This chain's CDR3 is CASSRTSGGADTQYF. DNA for the CDR3: TGCGCCAGCAGCCGGACTAGCGGGGGGGCAGATACGCAGTATTTT.

The chain carries TRBV29-1 and TRBJ2-7; 8 bases fit TRBD1. This CDR3 region has 15 residues. Germline-derived CDR1 and CDR2 are SQVTM and ANQGSEA. Unmatched junction bases numbered 12, after V lost 4 bases and J lost 4 bases. CDR3: CSVGGTGGFRYEQYF. Written as DNA, the CDR3 is TGCAGCGTTGGGGGAACAGGGGGTTTTAGGTACGAGCAGTACTTC.

The chain carries TRBV7-2 and TRBJ2-6; D gene unclear. V gave up 5 bases and J gave up 4 bases, with 12 bases separating them. Germline CDR1 reads SGHTA; CDR2 reads FQGNSA. The CDR3 length is 15 residues. Here the CDR3 DNA reads TGTGCCAGCAGCCCCGCCGGGTCCGGGGCCAACGTCCTGACTTTC. Protein sequence: CASSPAGSGANVLTF.

The gene calls are TRBV7-3 and TRBJ1-1; no clear D gene. The CDR3 spans 14 residues. V dropped 11 bases and J dropped 0 bases, with 16 bases sitting between them. The germline CDR1 and CDR2 sequences are SGHTA and FQGTGA. The CDR3: CALYLATVNTEAFF. CDR3 sequence (DNA): TGTGCCCTTTATCTTGCGACGGTGAACACTGAAGCTTTCTTT. Full variable domain (outside the CDR3, taken from reference TRBV7-3 and TRBJ1-1): GAGVSQTPSNKVTEKGKYVELRCDPISGHTALYWYRQSLGQGPEFLIYFQGTGAADDSGLPNDRFFAVRPEGSVSTLKIQRTERGDSAVYLCALYLATVNTEAFFGQGTRLTVV.

This clone turned up a few times. V usage is TRBV6-5 and J usage is TRBJ1-3; D is uncertain. The V end lost 9 bases, the J end lost 3 bases, and 15 bases lay between the germline ends. Germline V lookup: CDR1 MNHEY, CDR2 SVGAGI. This CDR3 contains 14 residues. The CDR3 bases are TGTGCCAGTCGGCAGGCGGGAGGTGGAAACACCATATATTTT. This codes for CASRQAGGGNTIYF.

The chain uses TRBV7-6 and TRBJ1-3, with unresolved D. Germline values: CDR1 SGHVS, CDR2 FNYEAQ. V was cut by 2 bases and J by 0 bases, with 14 bases left in between. The CDR3 contains 17 residues. CDR3 sequence: CASSLSASASSGNTIYF. In DNA, the CDR3 is TGTGCCAGCAGCTTATCAGCGAGTGCGAGCTCTGGAAACACCATATATTTT.

The CDR3 loop is CASSPQGLKYGYTF. In nucleotides, the CDR3 is TGTGCCAGCAGCCCTCAGGGGTTGAAATATGGCTACACCTTC. The V and J genes are TRBV2 and TRBJ1-2; TRBD1 is a possible D gene (6 bases). CDR3 length: 14 residues. V shed 6 bases and J shed 5 bases, with 16 bases lying between them. The germline gives CDR1 SNHLY, CDR2 FYNNEI.

This chain links TRBV5-1 with TRBJ1-3; no firm D call. Trimming took 2 bases from V and 3 from J, leaving 12 bases between them. Germline assignment: CDR1 SGHRS and CDR2 YFSETQ. This CDR3 contains 15 residues. The CDR3 DNA sequence: TGCGCCAGCAGCTTCGATTTAGGCAATGGAAACACCATATATTTT. It is translated as CASSFDLGNGNTIYF.

The chain employs TRBV11-3 and TRBJ2-1, with unresolved D. CDR3 length: 13 amino acids. The V gene's germline CDR1 is SGHNT and CDR2 YENEEA. Trimming removed 2 bases from V and 7 bases from J, with 9 bases in between. CDR3 loop: CASSLQYPNEQFF. CDR3 nucleotide sequence: TGTGCCAGCAGCTTACAATACCCAAATGAGCAGTTCTTC.

The chain is built from TRBV2 and TRBJ2-3; 8 positions match TRBD2. This CDR3 spans 15 amino acids. In germline, CDR1 is SNHLY, CDR2 FYNNEI. The trim removed 5 bases at V and 4 bases at J, leaving 8 bases unmatched. For the CDR3, the DNA is TGTGCCAGCAGTATTATCCGGGGGGGCGCAGATACGCAGTATTTT. Amino acid sequence: CASSIIRGGADTQYF.

J is TRBJ1-3 and V is TRBV6-1, with a possible D match to TRBD1 (6 bases). V lost 8 bases and J lost 0, with 14 bases in between. This CDR3 has 15 amino acids. CDR1 is MNHNS and CDR2 is SASEGT in the germline V gene. For the CDR3, the DNA is TGTGCCAGCGCGGGGACACCTATCTCTGGAAACACCATATATTTT. As protein: CASAGTPISGNTIYF.

The chain combines TRBV7-2 with TRBJ1-1; 8 nucleotides match TRBD1. V lost 5 bases and J lost 6; bases outside the gene matches: 11. The CDR3 extends over 15 amino acids. The germline gives CDR1 SGHTA, CDR2 FQGNSA. The CDR3 coding sequence is TGTGCCAGCAGCCCCCGCCAGGGGGCATGGGCTGAAGCTTTCTTT. It codes for CASSPRQGAWAEAFF.

This clone is a singleton in its sample. This chain connects TRBV9 to TRBJ1-2, with 10 positions matching TRBD1. In germline, CDR1 is SGDLS, CDR2 YYNGEE. The junction had 14 bases not matched to a gene; V was cut back by 1 base and J by 2 bases. CDR3 length: 19 residues. The CDR3 DNA sequence: TGTGCCAGCAGCGTAAACCCCGGGCTTGGGACAGGGGCAAACTATGGCTACACCTTC. It translates to CASSVNPGLGTGANYGYTF. Full variable domain (missing parts from reference TRBV9 and TRBJ1-2): DSGVTQTPKHLITATGQRVTLRCSPRSGDLSVYWYQQSLDQGLQFLIQYYNGEERAKGNILERFSAQQFPDLHSELNLSSLELGDSALYFCASSVNPGLGTGANYGYTFGSGTRLTVV.

The V gene is TRBV19, the J gene TRBJ2-7; D not certain. The CDR3 is made up of 13 amino acids. Trimming stripped 5 bases from V and 1 base from J, with 9 bases between. Germline lookup yields CDR1 LNHDA and CDR2 SQIVND (reference sequence). CDR3: CASSRAASYEQYF. DNA of the CDR3: TGTGCCAGTAGTCGGGCAGCTTCCTACGAGCAGTACTTC.

In its sample, this clone was seen once. The chain recombines TRBV7-2 with TRBJ1-1; the D gene is possibly TRBD1 (6 bases). The CDR3 totals 14 residues. The germline CDR1 and CDR2 sequences are SGHTA and FQGNSA. The ends were cut back, 5 bases at V and 4 bases at J, with 14 bases in the middle. CDR3 DNA sequence: TGTGCCAGCAGCACACAGGGAAAGGGCACTGAAGCTTTCTTT. Its protein product is CASSTQGKGTEAFF. Drawing the rest from reference TRBV7-2 and TRBJ1-1, the complete variable domain is GAGVSQSPSNKVTEKGKDVELRCDPISGHTALYWYRQSLGQGLEFLIYFQGNSAPDKSGLPSDRFSAERTGGSVSTLTIQRTQQEDSAVYLCASSTQGKGTEAFFGQGTRLTVV.

The chain employs TRBV20-1 and TRBJ2-3; D is unclear. Germline V gene lookup returns CDR1 DFQATT and CDR2 SNEGSKA (reference sequence). V was trimmed by 6 bases and J by 5 bases, leaving 9 bases between them. The CDR3 spans 11 residues. The CDR3 DNA reads as TGCAGTGCAAATCTAGGAGATACGCAGTATTTT. Protein sequence: CSANLGDTQYF.

The gene calls are TRBV9 and TRBJ2-1, with 9 bases lining up with TRBD2. The CDR3 has 14 residues. Germline trimming cut 1 base from V and 5 bases from J; bases unmatched to any gene: 1. Per the germline V gene, CDR1 is SGDLS and CDR2 is YYNGEE. CDR3 amino acids: CASSVSSGDNEQFF. The CDR3 DNA sequence: TGTGCCAGCAGCGTATCTAGCGGGGACAATGAGCAGTTCTTC.

The chain combines TRBV5-6 with TRBJ1-5, with D tentatively TRBD1 (5 bases). The CDR3 runs 15 residues. Germline V gene lookup returns CDR1 SGHDT and CDR2 YYEEEE. The ends were cut back, 0 bases at V and 3 bases at J, with 10 bases in the middle. In DNA form, the CDR3 reads TGTGCCAGCAGCTTGGGACAGCTACTCAATCAGCCCCAGCATTTT. Protein product: CASSLGQLLNQPQHF.

The gene calls are TRBV27 and TRBJ2-5; TRBD2 aligns across 9 bases. CDR3 length equals 15 residues. The trim removed 5 bases at V and 5 bases at J, leaving 9 bases unmatched. Per the germline V gene, CDR1 is MNHEY and CDR2 is SMNVEV (reference sequence). The CDR3 coding sequence is TGTGCCAGCAGTAAGGGACTAGCTAGCGGGGAGACCCAGTACTTC. It specifies CASSKGLASGETQYF.

This clone was observed once. The V call is TRBV7-2, the J call TRBJ1-2; no definite D call. Trimming shortened V by 6 bases and J by 4 bases, and 9 bases separated the two germline ends. Germline CDR1 is SGHTA and CDR2 is FQGNSA. The CDR3 totals 12 residues. The CDR3 DNA sequence: TGTGCCAGCAGTACTCCGGTCTATGGCTACACCTTC. It encodes CASSTPVYGYTF.

The chain links TRBV6-5 to TRBJ1-1; D possibly corresponds to TRBD1 (6 bases). Trimming removed 5 bases at V and 6 bases at J, with 13 bases between. The CDR3 loop spans 13 amino acids. Germline values: CDR1 MNHEY, CDR2 SVGAGI. CDR3 sequence: CASSAGGGSEAFF. The CDR3 nucleotides read TGTGCCAGCAGTGCGGGAGGGGGGTCTGAAGCTTTCTTT.

The chain combines TRBV10-3 with TRBJ2-7; unclear D gene. There are 12 residues in the CDR3. Germline lookup yields CDR1 ENHRY and CDR2 SYGVKD. The ends were cut back, 1 base at V and 4 bases at J, with 5 bases in the middle. For the CDR3, the DNA is TGTGCCATCAGTGAGTTCGCGTACGAGCAGTACTTC. Its translation is CAISEFAYEQYF.